These 12 T cell receptor beta chains were all obtained from the same sample, sequenced in a study of blood T cell repertoires in COVID-19. Libraries were prepared by immunoSEQ multiplex PCR; TCRdb keeps only in-frame clonotypes and omits some of them. This sample has over 45,000 clones, with roughly 87% found just once. The sequenced material came from peripheral blood. All receptors come from a woman aged 55-70 years with COVID-19, enrolled during active disease.

The genes are TRBV5-1 and TRBJ2-5, with 10 bases identical to TRBD1. CDR1 SGHRS and CDR2 YFSETQ come from the germline V gene. The CDR3 loop spans 17 amino acids. Trimming took 0 bases from V and 1 from J; bases not matched to a gene: 6. CDR3 region: CASSLVAGTGVQETQYF. CDR3 sequence (DNA): TGCGCCAGCAGCTTGGTAGCCGGGACAGGGGTCCAAGAGACCCAGTACTTC.

This clone was detected only once. The rearrangement joins TRBV9 to TRBJ1-1; the D gene is possibly TRBD1 (5 bases). Trimming took 0 bases from V and 3 from J, leaving 12 bases between them. This CDR3 is built from 15 residues. Germline V gene lookup returns CDR1 SGDLS and CDR2 YYNGEE. The CDR3 sequence is CASSVVGGSDTEAFF. In nucleotides, the CDR3 is TGTGCCAGCAGCGTAGTCGGGGGGTCCGACACTGAAGCTTTCTTT. Based on the CDR3 plus reference TRBV9 and TRBJ1-1, the full variable domain is DSGVTQTPKHLITATGQRVTLRCSPRSGDLSVYWYQQSLDQGLQFLIQYYNGEERAKGNILERFSAQQFPDLHSELNLSSLELGDSALYFCASSVVGGSDTEAFFGQGTRLTVV.

The V call is TRBV3-1 (or the pseudogene TRBV3-2), the J call TRBJ2-1, with TRBD1 matching over 9 bases. This CDR3 contains 15 residues. V lost 4 bases and J lost 8; bases outside the gene matches: 9. The germline V gene encodes CDR1 LGHDT and CDR2 YNNKEL (reference sequence). The CDR3 DNA follows: TGTGCCAGCAGCCCCGGGACAGGGTCGTTTGATGAGCAGTTCTTC. Encoded protein: CASSPGTGSFDEQFF.

This chain uses TRBV7-9 with TRBJ2-7, with D possibly being TRBD1 (6 bases). V lost 4 bases to trimming and J lost 5 bases, with 18 bases between them. Germline V gives CDR1 SEHNR, CDR2 FQNEAQ (reference sequence). The CDR3 is made up of 15 amino acids. CDR3 sequence: CASSSIVRQVDEQYF. The DNA of the CDR3 is TGTGCCAGCAGCTCAATCGTGAGACAGGTGGACGAGCAGTACTTC.

The chain employs TRBV2 and TRBJ1-3; D ambiguous. The V gene lost 7 bases and the J gene lost 9 bases, with 16 bases spanning the gap. Germline V gives CDR1 SNHLY, CDR2 FYNNEI. The CDR3 is made up of 13 amino acids. This CDR3 reads CASTEGGLGTIYF. In DNA, the CDR3 is TGTGCCAGCACCGAGGGAGGGCTTGGCACCATATATTTT.

The chain carries TRBV5-1 and TRBJ2-3; perhaps TRBD2 as D (6 bases). The CDR3 length is 15 residues. Germline-derived CDR1 and CDR2 are SGHRS and YFSETQ. V gave up 4 bases and J gave up 1 base, with 13 bases separating them. CDR3 sequence reads: CASSHRASGTDTQYF. CDR3 nucleotide sequence: TGCGCCAGCAGCCATAGGGCTAGCGGCACAGATACGCAGTATTTT.

V gene TRBV4-3 combines with J gene TRBJ1-1; D is unresolved. The CDR3 totals 15 residues. The germline CDR1 and CDR2 sequences are LGHNA and YSLEER. Trimming removed 0 bases from V and 6 bases from J, with 14 bases in between. The CDR3 coding sequence is TGCGCCAGCAGCCAAGATGCCGGGGAAACCCCTGAAGCTTTCTTT. The encoded protein is CASSQDAGETPEAFF.

This chain joins TRBV24-1 and TRBJ1-1; the D is unclear. Trimming stripped 5 bases from V and 3 bases from J, with 3 bases between. Germline V gene lookup returns CDR1 KGHDR and CDR2 SFDVKD. The CDR3 totals 11 residues. The CDR3 is CATSADTEAFF. Written as DNA, the CDR3 is TGTGCCACCAGTGCGGACACTGAAGCTTTCTTT.

The V call is TRBV18, the J call TRBJ2-7; D remains ambiguous. CDR3 length equals 13 residues. V lost 6 bases and J 2 bases, leaving 11 bases between the germline ends. Per the germline V gene, CDR1 is KGHSH and CDR2 is LQKENI. This CDR3 is CASSSRGAYEQYF. The DNA for the CDR3 is TGTGCCAGCTCCTCCCGTGGAGCCTACGAGCAGTACTTC.

The chain couples TRBV19 to TRBJ2-7; D is unresolved. Germline V lookup: CDR1 LNHDA, CDR2 SQIVND (reference sequence). The V and J ends lost 3 bases and 0 bases respectively, with 9 bases between them. CDR3 length equals 14 residues. The CDR3 loop is CASSIHSLSYEQYF. In nucleotides, the CDR3 is TGTGCCAGTAGTATTCACAGCCTCTCCTACGAGCAGTACTTC.

The rearrangement uses TRBV5-1 and TRBJ2-7, with TRBD1 identical over 7 bases. The CDR3 is made up of 14 amino acids. Looked up from germline, CDR1 is SGHRS and CDR2 is YFSETQ. After removal of 3 bases from V and 1 base from J, the junction contained 4 bases not matched to a gene. CDR3 nucleotides: TGCGCCAGCAGCTGGGACAGTGGGTCCTACGAGCAGTACTTC. Its protein is CASSWDSGSYEQYF.

The chain employs TRBV7-2 and TRBJ1-2; 7 bases match TRBD1. The CDR3 consists of 15 residues. CDR1 and CDR2 (germline): SGHTA, FQGNSA. The trim removed 1 base at V and 3 bases at J, leaving 5 bases unmatched. The CDR3 DNA sequence: TGTGCCAGCAGCTTAGTTACAGGGGCGGACTATGGCTACACCTTC. It specifies CASSLVTGADYGYTF.